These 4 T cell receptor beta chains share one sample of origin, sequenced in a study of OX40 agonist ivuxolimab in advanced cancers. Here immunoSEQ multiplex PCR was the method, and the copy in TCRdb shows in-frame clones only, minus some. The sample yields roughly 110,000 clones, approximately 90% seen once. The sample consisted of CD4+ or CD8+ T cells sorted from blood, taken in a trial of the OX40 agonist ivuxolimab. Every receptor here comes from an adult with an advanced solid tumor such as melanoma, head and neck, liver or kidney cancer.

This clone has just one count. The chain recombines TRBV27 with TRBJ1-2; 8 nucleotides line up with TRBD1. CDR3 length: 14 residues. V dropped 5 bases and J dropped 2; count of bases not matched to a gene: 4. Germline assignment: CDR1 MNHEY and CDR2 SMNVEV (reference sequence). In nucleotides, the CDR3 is TGTGCCAGCAGTGACAGGGGAAGAAACTATGGCTACACCTTC. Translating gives CASSDRGRNYGYTF.

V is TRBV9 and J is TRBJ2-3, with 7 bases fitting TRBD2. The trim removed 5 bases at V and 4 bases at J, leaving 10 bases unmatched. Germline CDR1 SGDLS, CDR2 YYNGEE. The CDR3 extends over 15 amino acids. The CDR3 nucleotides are TGTGCCAGCAGTCAGTCTAGCGGAAGATCAGATACGCAGTATTTT. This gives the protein CASSQSSGRSDTQYF.

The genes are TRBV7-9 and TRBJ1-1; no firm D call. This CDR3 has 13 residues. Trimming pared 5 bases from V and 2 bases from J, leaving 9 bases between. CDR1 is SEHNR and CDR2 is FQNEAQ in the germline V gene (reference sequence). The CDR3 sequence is CASSIRENTEAFF. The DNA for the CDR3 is TGTGCCAGCAGCATCAGAGAAAACACTGAAGCTTTCTTT.

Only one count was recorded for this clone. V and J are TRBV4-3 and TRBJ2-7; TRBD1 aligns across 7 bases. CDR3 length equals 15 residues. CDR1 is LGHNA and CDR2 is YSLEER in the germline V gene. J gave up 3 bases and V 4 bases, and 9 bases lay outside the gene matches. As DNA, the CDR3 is TGCGCCAGCAGCCCTCTGTACGGACAGGACTACGAGCAGTACTTC. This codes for CASSPLYGQDYEQYF.